A selection of T cell receptor beta chains follows, all from one sample in a study of cytomegalovirus exposure and HLA in healthy donors. Profiling relied on immunoSEQ multiplex PCR, and the TCRdb table lists in-frame clones only, not all of them. The repertoire holds 200,000 to 250,000 clones, with around four fifths as singletons. The sample was PBMCs. These receptors were obtained from a woman in her thirties or forties in good health and CMV-seronegative. Each CDR3 is given with its conserved first and last residue. A D gene is named only where the DNA matches it firmly. Clone size, where shown, is once, few, many, or a class for clones that have expanded.

j_call: TRBJ2-1
v_call: TRBV6-1
d_call: NA
clone_size: NA
cdr3_nt: TGTGCCAGCACGGCTAACCCTCTCAGGCCCCGAGAGCAGTTCTTC
cdr3_aa: CASTANPLRPREQFF

j_call: TRBJ2-7
v_call: TRBV6-5
d_call: TRBD2
clone_size: NA
cdr3_nt: TGTGCCAGCAGTTACTGGGGGGGGACGGGATCCTACGAGCAGTACTTC
cdr3_aa: CASSYWGGTGSYEQYF

j_call: TRBJ1-1
v_call: TRBV6-1
d_call: NA
clone_size: NA
cdr3_nt: TGTGCCAGCAGGGGGATGGAGGAAATGAACACTGAAGCTTTCTTT
cdr3_aa: CASRGMEEMNTEAFF

j_call: TRBJ1-1
v_call: TRBV19
d_call: NA
clone_size: NA
cdr3_nt: TGTGCCAGTAGTCGACAAAGGATGGACACTGAAGCTTTCTTT
cdr3_aa: CASSRQRMDTEAFF

j_call: TRBJ2-7
v_call: TRBV30
d_call: TRBD1
clone_size: NA
cdr3_nt: TGTGCCTGGAGGACAGGGGGTAGCTCCTACGAGCAGTACTTC
cdr3_aa: CAWRTGGSSYEQYF

j_call: TRBJ1-6
v_call: TRBV4-2
d_call: NA
clone_size: few
cdr3_nt: TGTGCCAGCAGCCAAGAGGGGCAGGTGGAAAATTCACCCCTCCACTTT
cdr3_aa: CASSQEGQVENSPLHF

j_call: TRBJ2-3
v_call: TRBV7-6
d_call: TRBD2
clone_size: NA
cdr3_nt: TGTGCCAGCAGCCGACTAGCGGGGGGCCCAGATACGCAGTATTTT
cdr3_aa: CASSRLAGGPDTQYF

j_call: TRBJ1-6
v_call: TRBV27
d_call: TRBD1
clone_size: NA
cdr3_nt: TGTGCCAGCAGTTACAGGGGATCCTATAATTCACCCCTCCACTTT
cdr3_aa: CASSYRGSYNSPLHF

j_call: TRBJ1-6
v_call: TRBV4-3
d_call: NA
clone_size: NA
cdr3_nt: TGCGCCAGCAGCCCAGGGCGGGAGAGTGGCTCACCCCTCCACTTT
cdr3_aa: CASSPGRESGSPLHF

j_call: TRBJ2-5
v_call: TRBV7-7
d_call: TRBD2
clone_size: once
cdr3_nt: TGTGCTAGCAGCCCCGGGACTAATCAAGAGACCCAGTACTTC
cdr3_aa: CASSPGTNQETQYF

j_call: TRBJ2-6
v_call: TRBV4-3
d_call: NA
clone_size: NA
cdr3_nt: TGCGCCAGCACCTATTCTGGGGCCAACGTCCTGACTTTC
cdr3_aa: CASTYSGANVLTF